The sequence of this TCR beta chain was determined in a study of CD8+ T cells in alopecia areata (dated 2018 in TCRdb). As for the study more broadly: Treated patients were enrolled in an open-label pilot trial of oral tofacitinib at 5 to 10 mg twice daily for moderate-to-severe alopecia areata. Patients received tofacitinib for 6 to 18 months and were then followed off drug for 6 months to check for delayed response and recurrence. To study T cell clonal expansion in alopecia areata, the researchers applied high-throughput TCRbeta sequencing to both the C3H/HeJ mouse model and human patients. Scalp tissue and sorted CD4+ and CD8+ peripheral blood T cells from patchy and totalis/universalis alopecia areata patients and from healthy controls were covered by human TCRbeta sequencing. Tofacitinib-treated patients had biopsies at baseline and at 4 and 24 weeks of treatment, with a later scalp biopsy in several patients. Clonality in the scalp was compared among normal scalp (n=4), patchy alopecia areata scalp (n=8), and alopecia totalis/universalis scalp (n=8). RNA was obtained with the PAXgene miRNA kit for fixed scalp, the miRNeasy kit for PBMCs, and the RNeasy kit for mouse skin. immunoSEQ multiplex PCR using 35 Vbeta forward primers and 13 Jbeta reverse primers was used to amplify TCRbeta CDR3 regions.

The investigation overall reported the following: Shared TCR sequences between patients were less evident than in mice, which may be partly attributable to HLA diversity in the patient population. Unlike mouse skin, which is dominated by gammadelta T cells, normal human skin has resident alphabeta T cells that are also sequenced, and this complicates analysis of the scalp TCR repertoire. Compared with normal scalp, lesional scalp, particularly in alopecia totalis/universalis, had higher clonality and more expanded CD8+ clones, which suggests antigenic drive.

What this sample's time point label stands for: baseline before oral tofacitinib. Lesional scalp punch biopsies and peripheral blood were obtained from alopecia areata patients. After PBMCs were isolated by density centrifugation and stained for CD3, CD4 and CD8, a FACSAria was used to sort CD4+ and CD8+ T cells. The library was obtained by the immunoSEQ multiplex PCR assay. RNA was extracted from all samples and reverse transcribed into cDNA as template for TCR sequencing. First-strand cDNA was synthesized using SuperScript III with a 2:1 mix of oligo-dT and random hexamers. A synthetic immune receptor repertoire was used to gauge amplification bias, and whatever bias remained was removed computationally. In the authors' own workflow: Raw reads were preprocessed for error removal, and CDR3 was defined according to IMGT conventions as running from the conserved cysteine to phenylalanine. Clonality was computed as 1 minus the Shannon entropy, with the entropy normalized by log2 of the number of productive unique TCRs. CD4 or CD8 identity of scalp clones was inferred by cross-referencing scalp TCRbeta sequences with sorted blood CD4 and CD8 repertoires. The table was pulled from immuneACCESS by TCRdb, which kept in-frame rearrangements only. Such tables lose some clones; where checked, under half of the loss comes from unresolved V genes, and the rest has no known cause. V, J and clone size were drawn from that table, and D and trimming were deduced from the DNA. The sample records 170,000 or so clones, just under 60% of which are singletons. Approximately 15% of the sample is in the top ten clones.

A distance of 2 bases separates the germline ends of V and J, which lose 5 bases and 0 bases respectively. The CDR3, from cysteine to phenylalanine, totals 12 residues. Left in the record is the CDR3 DNA by itself, 36 bases read in frame from the first base. Via the germline V gene, CDR1 is MDHEN and CDR2 SYDVKM. Comment on this clone: This receptor's antigen is unknown. Base qualities are not provided; no much larger clone lies one nucleotide away.

The chain is made from TRBV28 and TRBJ1-3; no D gene can be assigned with confidence. Sequencing was performed on CD4+ T cells sorted from blood, taken at week 0. The TCR comes from a human donor with alopecia areata. The CDR3 sequence is CASSRSGNTIYF. The DNA sequence reads TGTGCCAGCAGTCGCTCTGGAAACACCATATATTTT. The CDR3 plus the reference TRBV28 and TRBJ1-3 genes for the other parts give the full variable domain: DVKVTQSSRYLVKRTGEKVFLECVQDMDHENMFWYRQDPGLGLRLIYFSYDVKMKEKGDIPEGYSVSREKKERFSLILESASTNQTSMYLCASSRSGNTIYFGEGSWLTVV.